Following are 7 T cell receptor beta chains from one sample sequenced in a study of T cells in Graves' hyperthyroidism and ophthalmopathy. Amplified TCR beta CDR3 regions came from RNA transcripts. A set of HTBI primers served as the primers for a first-round RT-PCR of the TCR CDR3. Via MiXCR, TCRdb re-called the multiplex PCR reads, giving one row per CDR3 protein. Among about 610,000 distinct CDR3 sequences listed, roughly 15% were seen once. Sequencing was done on a sample of blood. These receptors all come from a woman aged 40 to 50 with Graves' ophthalmopathy.

This clonotype was picked up a small number of times. The chain is built from TRBV10-2 and TRBJ2-7; D might be TRBD1 (5 bases). This CDR3 is 15 amino acids long. The germline V gene encodes CDR1 WSHSY and CDR2 SAAADI. V shed 6 bases and J shed 7 bases, with 22 bases lying between them. The CDR3 nucleotides are TGCGCCAGCAGCGAATTCCCCCCAAGCAGGGTTGAGCAGTACTTC. It encodes CASSEFPPSRVEQYF.

J is TRBJ2-5 and V is TRBV27, with D maybe TRBD1 (6 bases). Trimming removed 2 bases from V and 3 bases from J, with 10 bases in between. Per the germline V gene, CDR1 is MNHEY and CDR2 is SMNVEV (reference sequence). There are 14 residues in the CDR3. The CDR3 region is CASSLRAGEETQYF. CDR3 bases: TGTGCCAGCAGTTTACGGGCAGGGGAAGAGACCCAGTACTTC.

This clonotype was recorded a few times. The rearrangement joins TRBV29-1 to TRBJ2-2; D possibly corresponds to TRBD1 (5 bases). The V gene's germline CDR1 is SQVTM and CDR2 ANQGSEA. CDR3 size: 11 residues. The V end was cut by 7 bases, the J end by 7 bases, with 10 bases between. CDR3 protein: CSARGIGELFF. CDR3 nucleotide sequence: TGCAGCGCTAGGGGTATCGGGGAGCTGTTTTTT.

There are many counts of this clonotype. This chain uses TRBV12-3 or TRBV12-4 with TRBJ2-7; 12 nucleotides align to TRBD1. CDR3 size: 15 residues. V trimming: 5 bases; J trimming: 4 bases; junction bases outside the gene matches: 6. The CDR3 coding sequence is TGTGCCAGCAGTCGTCCGGGACAGGGGGCGTACGAGCAGTACTTC. This translates into CASSRPGQGAYEQYF.

The sample holds many counts of this clonotype. The rearrangement joins TRBV12-5 to TRBJ2-5, with D possibly being TRBD1 or TRBD2 (5 bases each). Germline V gene sequence: CDR1 LGHNT, CDR2 FRNRAP. The ends were cut back, 7 bases at V and 7 bases at J, with 19 bases in the middle. The CDR3 is made up of 14 amino acids. The CDR3 DNA reads TGTGCTAGTGCCCGACTCGAGGGGACGGGGACCCAGTACTTC. It yields the protein CASARLEGTGTQYF.

The chain has TRBV7-2 and TRBJ2-7; D is undetermined. Germline CDR1 and CDR2: SGHTA and FQGNSA. V dropped 1 base and J dropped 7 bases, with 11 bases sitting between them. The CDR3 is made up of 13 amino acids. CDR3 region: CASSLGYLLEQYF. The CDR3 DNA reads as TGTGCCAGCAGCTTAGGCTACCTCTTGGAGCAGTACTTC.

The chain is built from TRBV7-2 and TRBJ2-5; 11 bases line up with TRBD2. This CDR3 has 16 residues. Germline lookup yields CDR1 SGHTA and CDR2 FQGNSA. J gave up 9 bases and V 0 bases, and 9 bases lay outside the gene matches. Here the CDR3 reads CASSLARLAGWEAQYF. The CDR3, as DNA: TGTGCCAGCAGCTTAGCGCGACTAGCGGGATGGGAGGCCCAGTACTTC.